These 25 T cell receptor beta chains share one sample of origin, sequenced in a study of cytomegalovirus exposure and HLA in healthy donors. Use of 60 Vbeta and 13 Jbeta primers characterized the PCR. The protocol was immunoSEQ multiplex PCR, while the TCRdb copy is restricted to in-frame clones and leaves out a portion. The data hold some 70,000 clones, with about four fifths observed a single time. The sequencing sample was made of PBMCs. The source is a man aged 18 to 30 in good health and CMV-seronegative.

CDR3 bases: TGCAGCGTTACTAGCGGGAGCTACGAGCAGTACTTC. It translates to CSVTSGSYEQYF. The rearrangement joins TRBV29-1 to TRBJ2-5, with 11 bases matching TRBD2. The DNA end favors TRBJ2-7, so the J call may be wrong. There are 12 residues in the CDR3. Germline CDR1 reads SQVTM; CDR2 reads ANQGSEA.

The table lists this clone with a count of one. This rearrangement joins TRBV7-9 to TRBJ2-7; 9 bases align to TRBD1. Germline V gives CDR1 SEHNR, CDR2 FQNEAQ (reference sequence). The CDR3 length is 17 residues. Trimming took 0 bases from V and 2 from J; bases not matched to a gene: 8. The CDR3 protein is CASSLALSGQGPYEQYF. The CDR3 DNA is TGTGCCAGCAGCTTAGCCCTATCGGGACAGGGACCCTACGAGCAGTACTTC.

For this clone: A read error may account for a junction end that differs from germline. This chain joins TRBV7-9 and TRBJ2-5; D is unresolved. The CDR3 is made up of 16 amino acids. In germline, CDR1 is SEHNR, CDR2 FQNEAQ (reference sequence). In DNA form, the CDR3 reads TGTTCCAGCAGCTTAGATCGAGAACCGATACAAGAGACCCAGTACTTC. This encodes CSSSLDREPIQETQYF.

A single count supports this clone. The gene calls are TRBV6-5 and TRBJ1-2; D perhaps matches TRBD1 (5 bases). CDR3 length: 14 residues. Trimming took off 6 bases at V and 8 bases at J, with 19 bases between the two ends. In germline, CDR1 is MNHEY, CDR2 SVGAGI. In DNA form, the CDR3 reads TGTGCCAGCAGCGGACACGGTGGATCCGGGGGCTACACCTTC. Protein product: CASSGHGGSGGYTF.

The CDR3 DNA sequence: TGTGCCAGCAGCCCAGGGCAGTGGGGAGGGGAAAAACTGTTTTTT. This gives the protein CASSPGQWGGEKLFF. V is TRBV7-2 and J is TRBJ1-4; TRBD1 might be the D (5 bases). The V gene lost 5 bases and the J gene lost 8 bases, with 18 bases spanning the gap. Germline CDR1 reads SGHTA; CDR2 reads FQGNSA. This CDR3 comprises 15 residues. The full variable domain, with the rest looked up from reference TRBV7-2 and TRBJ1-4, is GAGVSQSPSNKVTEKGKDVELRCDPISGHTALYWYRQSLGQGLEFLIYFQGNSAPDKSGLPSDRFSAERTGGSVSTLTIQRTQQEDSAVYLCASSPGQWGGEKLFFGSGTQLSVL.

The chain couples TRBV28 to TRBJ2-7; 14 bases fit TRBD2. CDR3 length equals 14 residues. Germline CDR1 and CDR2: MDHEN and SYDVKM. V trimming: 6 bases; J trimming: 6 bases; junction bases outside the gene matches: 4. CDR3 DNA: TGTGCCAGCAGCTCCGGGACTAGCGGGGGCGAGCAGTACTTC. It encodes CASSSGTSGGEQYF.

This sequence joins TRBV6-5 and TRBJ2-3; 7 positions agree with TRBD1. The CDR3 sequence is 14 residues long. Trimming at V came to 6 bases and at J to 3 bases, leaving 6 bases not matched to a gene. Looked up from germline, CDR1 is MNHEY and CDR2 is SVGAGI. The CDR3 nucleotides are TGTGCCAGCAGCCGCCGGGACAGTACAGATACGCAGTATTTT. This translates into CASSRRDSTDTQYF.

This clone was detected only a few times. The rearrangement links TRBV4-3 to TRBJ2-1, with 7 bases matching TRBD1. Germline-derived CDR1 and CDR2 are LGHNA and YSLEER. This CDR3 is built from 15 residues. V lost 5 bases and J lost 8; bases outside the gene matches: 12. CDR3 in DNA: TGCGCCAGCAGCAAGGAAGGGGGCCGTGGGGATGAGCAGTTCTTC. Residues: CASSKEGGRGDEQFF.

The chain combines TRBV5-4 with TRBJ1-6, with D possibly matching TRBD1 (5 bases). V was pared by 0 bases and J by 14 bases, with 24 bases between. CDR3 length: 17 residues. Germline V CDR1 and CDR2: SGHNT, YYREEE (reference sequence). DNA for the CDR3: TGTGCCAGCAGCTTGGCCGTAGCGGGGCAGGGTGGGGGAGCCCTCCACTTT. This translates into CASSLAVAGQGGGALHF. The variable domain in full, with the rest retrieved from reference TRBV5-4 and TRBJ1-6, is ETGVTQSPTHLIKTRGQQVTLRCSSQSGHNTVSWYQQALGQGPQFIFQYYREEENGRGNFPPRFSGLQFPNYSSELNVNALELDDSALYLCASSLAVAGQGGGALHFGNGTRLTVT.

This chain links TRBV29-1 with TRBJ2-1, with 13 bases lining up with TRBD2. Germline V gene sequence: CDR1 SQVTM, CDR2 ANQGSEA. V lost 3 bases to trimming and J lost 7 bases; unmatched junction nucleotides: 3. This CDR3 is 14 amino acids long. The CDR3 nucleotides read TGCAGCGTTGATGGACTAGCGGGAGTAAATGAGCAGTTCTTC. Translated: CSVDGLAGVNEQFF.

The V and J genes are TRBV28 and TRBJ2-7; TRBD1 matches 7 bases. Germline V CDR1 and CDR2: MDHEN, SYDVKM. The CDR3 is made up of 14 amino acids. The V and J ends lost 3 bases and 1 base, in that order; junction bases with no gene match: 3. DNA for the CDR3: TGTGCCAGCAGTTTCCAGGGGGTATCCTACGAGCAGTACTTC. It translates to CASSFQGVSYEQYF.

The chain joins TRBV30 to TRBJ1-1, with 8 bases lining up with TRBD1. Per germline, CDR1 GTSNPN and CDR2 SVGIG (reference sequence). The CDR3 runs 11 residues. The V and J ends lost 4 bases and 11 bases, in that order; junction bases with no gene match: 6. The CDR3 nucleotides read TGTGCCTGGACTCCGGACAGGGTCGCTTTCTTT. Protein: CAWTPDRVAFF. The whole variable domain, remainder taken from reference TRBV30 and TRBJ1-1, is SQTIHQWPATLVQPVGSPLSLECTVEGTSNPNLYWYRQAAGRGLQLLFYSVGIGQISSEVPQNLSASRPQDRQFILSSKKLLLSDSGFYLCAWTPDRVAFFGQGTRLTVV.

The genes are TRBV28 and TRBJ1-4; tentatively, D is TRBD1 (5 bases). V was shortened by 7 bases and J by 4 bases, with 13 bases between the two germline ends. Germline V gene lookup returns CDR1 MDHEN and CDR2 SYDVKM. This CDR3 comprises 14 residues. Written as DNA, the CDR3 is TGTGCCAGCACGGGGGGGATCCTTAATGAAAAACTGTTTTTT. Translation gives CASTGGILNEKLFF.

The chain has TRBV7-9 and TRBJ2-7; 12 bases agree with TRBD2. This CDR3 has 16 amino acids. Unmatched junction bases numbered 6, after V lost 5 bases and J lost 1 base. CDR1 and CDR2 from the germline V gene are SEHNR and FQNEAQ (reference sequence). CDR3 sequence reads: CASSTRTSGVSYEQYF. The CDR3 DNA is TGTGCCAGCAGCACCCGGACTAGCGGGGTTTCCTACGAGCAGTACTTC.

This clone was counted between two and nine times. This rearrangement joins TRBV29-1 to TRBJ2-1, with a weak D call TRBD2 (5 bases). The germline gives CDR1 SQVTM, CDR2 ANQGSEA. V lost 4 bases and J 1 base, leaving 8 bases between the germline ends. The CDR3 covers 13 residues. The CDR3 here is CSVGGFSYNEQFF. As DNA, the CDR3 is TGCAGCGTTGGAGGGTTTTCCTACAATGAGCAGTTCTTC.

The chain uses TRBV28 and TRBJ2-1; D gene unclear. Germline CDR1 is MDHEN and CDR2 is SYDVKM. V was clipped by 5 bases and J by 2 bases, with 13 bases between them. This CDR3 contains 15 residues. CDR3 nucleotide sequence: TGTGCCAGCAGTAAAGAGTTTCTCCCCTACAATGAGCAGTTCTTC. Translated: CASSKEFLPYNEQFF.

The chain combines TRBV5-1 with TRBJ2-7, with D possibly matching TRBD2 (5 bases). The germline V gene encodes CDR1 SGHRS and CDR2 YFSETQ. The CDR3 is 12 residues long. Trimming pared 2 bases from V and 6 bases from J, leaving 9 bases between. The CDR3 here is CASSFPGSEQYF. As DNA, the CDR3 is TGCGCCAGCAGCTTCCCGGGATCCGAGCAGTACTTC.

A few counts support this clone. V gene TRBV28 combines with J gene TRBJ1-4; D ambiguous. The V gene lost 5 bases and the J gene lost 0 bases, with 7 bases spanning the gap. This CDR3 is built from 14 residues. Germline V gene sequence: CDR1 MDHEN, CDR2 SYDVKM. CDR3 nucleotide sequence: TGTGCCAGCAGTCCCGGGTCAACTAATGAAAAACTGTTTTTT. This codes for CASSPGSTNEKLFF.

This chain joins TRBV6-5 and TRBJ2-1; tentatively, D is TRBD2 (5 bases). CDR3 size: 14 residues. Germline CDR1 MNHEY, CDR2 SVGAGI. V was cut by 8 bases and J by 0 bases, with 11 bases left in between. The DNA for the CDR3 is TGTGCCAGCGGAGCGGAATACTCCTACAATGAGCAGTTCTTC. This translates into CASGAEYSYNEQFF.

This clone came up a few times. Here the CDR3 DNA reads TGCGCCAGCAGTTTGACAGGCAACTATAATTCACCCCTCCACTTT. Residues: CASSLTGNYNSPLHF. The gene calls are TRBV5-1 and TRBJ1-6, with D possibly being TRBD1 (6 bases). This CDR3 is built from 15 residues. Trimming stripped 5 bases from V and 3 bases from J, with 12 bases between. Germline loops: CDR1 SGHRS, CDR2 YFSETQ.

The rearrangement uses TRBV6-1 and TRBJ1-5, with D tentatively TRBD1 (6 bases). The V and J ends lost 5 bases and 2 bases respectively, with 10 bases between them. Germline CDR1 and CDR2: MNHNS and SASEGT. The CDR3 is 14 residues long. The CDR3: CASSSQGGNQPQHF. Here the CDR3 DNA reads TGTGCCAGCAGTTCACAGGGAGGCAATCAGCCCCAGCATTTT.

This chain joins TRBV5-4 and TRBJ1-5; D remains unclear. The germline V gene has CDR1 SGHNT and CDR2 YYREEE (reference sequence). The CDR3 consists of 14 residues. Trimming cost V 1 base and J 0 bases, with 5 bases left between them. In DNA form, the CDR3 reads TGTGCCAGCAGCTTGTTCGGTAGCAATCAGCCCCAGCATTTT. Its protein product is CASSLFGSNQPQHF.

The chain recombines TRBV13 with TRBJ2-3, with TRBD2 matching over 8 bases. Germline CDR1 is PRHDT and CDR2 is FYEKMQ (reference sequence). The J segment lost 6 bases and the V segment lost 3 bases, leaving 5 bases of the junction unmatched. This CDR3 has 14 residues. The CDR3 bases are TGTGCCAGCAGCTTCTCCGGGGGGGGTGATACGCAGTATTTT. Its protein is CASSFSGGGDTQYF.

This clone was recorded once. J is TRBJ2-1 and V is TRBV5-1, with a weak D call TRBD1 (5 bases). In germline, CDR1 is SGHRS, CDR2 YFSETQ. The V gene lost 0 bases and the J gene lost 1 base, with 11 bases spanning the gap. This CDR3 spans 16 amino acids. The CDR3 DNA sequence: TGCGCCAGCAGCTTGGAGGGGCAGGGTTCCTACAATGAGCAGTTCTTC. It encodes CASSLEGQGSYNEQFF.

This rearrangement joins TRBV7-2 to TRBJ2-2; maybe TRBD1 (5 bases). The germline gives CDR1 SGHTA, CDR2 FQGNSA. The V end was cut by 8 bases, the J end by 3 bases, with 10 bases between. CDR3 length: 13 residues. Written as DNA, the CDR3 is TGTGCCAGCCAAAGGGGCTACACCGGGGAGCTGTTTTTT. Translation gives CASQRGYTGELFF.